This T cell receptor beta chain came from a study of T cell changes during pregnancy in multiple sclerosis. Clones were read by immunoSEQ multiplex PCR, and TCRdb kept only the in-frame ones, dropping some. The sample has more than 65,000 clones, roughly 96% seen once. Germline-derived CDR1 and CDR2 are SEHNR and FQNEAQ (reference sequence). This CDR3 contains 16 residues. Trimming removed 3 bases from V and 6 bases from J; junction bases left unmatched: 13. This clone was counted once. This clonotype was obtained from a female donor with multiple sclerosis, enrolled in a pregnancy study. The chain is built from TRBV7-9 and TRBJ1-2; TRBD1 aligns across 7 bases. The sample here was peripheral blood, taken in the second trimester of pregnancy. The CDR3 region has the DNA TGTGCCAGCAGCTTGGAATTAGGGGGCAAGGATAATGGCTACACCTTC. As protein: CASSLELGGKDNGYTF.